The next 9 T cell receptor beta chains were all read from a single sample in a study of CD8+ T cells in alopecia areata. Isolated RNA was reverse transcribed into cDNA used as the sequencing template. Data came from immunoSEQ multiplex PCR; TCRdb stores just in-frame clones and leaves some out. The data contain over 150,000 clones, roughly 60% of them singletons. The sequencing used CD4+ T cells sorted from blood, collected at week 0. Receptors originate from a human donor with alopecia areata.

The V call is TRBV6-6, the J call TRBJ2-1; maybe TRBD2 (6 bases). Germline V lookup: CDR1 MNHNY, CDR2 SVGAGI (reference sequence). This CDR3 comprises 13 residues. V was cut by 6 bases and J by 7 bases, with 13 bases left in between. CDR3 residues: CASSLWRGNEQFF. CDR3 coding DNA: TGTGCCAGCAGCCTGTGGCGGGGAAATGAGCAGTTCTTC.

V is TRBV30 and J is TRBJ1-6; 9 bases line up with TRBD1. Germline CDR1 and CDR2: GTSNPN and SVGIG (reference sequence). V shed 7 bases, J shed 2 bases, and the junction held 6 bases outside the gene matches. The CDR3 covers 15 residues. For the CDR3, the DNA is TGTGCCTACGGGACAGGGAATCCCTATAATTCACCCCTCCACTTT. Translating gives CAYGTGNPYNSPLHF.

In its sample, this clone was seen a few times. V is TRBV10-1 and J is TRBJ2-7; D is unresolved. Trimming removed 6 bases at V and 4 bases at J, with 19 bases between. Germline V gene lookup returns CDR1 WNHNN and CDR2 SYGVQD (reference sequence). This CDR3 region has 15 residues. CDR3 sequence reads: CASRIAIRANYEQYF. As DNA, the CDR3 is TGCGCCAGCAGAATCGCCATTCGTGCGAATTACGAGCAGTACTTC.

Details on this clone: This same CDR3 is encoded by further DNA sequences in the sample. The DNA of the CDR3 is TGCAGCGTTGGGGGACAGGGGGGATCACCCCTCCACTTT. This codes for CSVGGQGGSPLHF. J is TRBJ1-6 and V is TRBV29-1, with 11 bases lining up with TRBD1. The germline V gene has CDR1 SQVTM and CDR2 ANQGSEA. The J segment lost 10 bases and the V segment lost 4 bases, leaving 3 bases of the junction unmatched. The CDR3 has 13 residues.

V usage is TRBV6-5 and J usage is TRBJ1-6; D perhaps matches TRBD1 (5 bases). V dropped 2 bases and J dropped 7 bases, with 15 bases sitting between them. In germline, CDR1 is MNHEY, CDR2 SVGAGI. The CDR3 contains 16 residues. The CDR3 DNA reads TGTGCCAGCAGTTACGCGAGGCGGGGGATGAATTCACCCCTCCACTTT. Protein: CASSYARRGMNSPLHF.

The chain uses TRBV30 and TRBJ2-1; TRBD1 might be the D (5 bases). V lost 5 bases to trimming and J lost 10 bases, with 12 bases between them. This CDR3 spans 11 amino acids. From germline, CDR1 is GTSNPN and CDR2 SVGIG (reference sequence). The CDR3 spells CAWGQGKEQFF. CDR3 DNA sequence: TGTGCCTGGGGCCAGGGTAAGGAGCAGTTCTTC.

This clone showed up just once. This chain connects TRBV7-8 to TRBJ2-3; the D call may be TRBD1 or TRBD2 (5 bases each). The germline gives CDR1 SGHVS, CDR2 FQNEAQ. V lost 1 base to trimming and J lost 3 bases, with 14 bases between them. This CDR3 is 16 amino acids long. The CDR3 protein is CASSLEYRGRTDTQYF. For the CDR3, the DNA is TGTGCCAGCAGCTTAGAGTATCGGGGACGAACAGATACGCAGTATTTT. Together with reference TRBV7-8 and TRBJ2-3, the CDR3 gives the full variable domain: GAGVSQSPRYKVAKRGQDVALRCDPISGHVSLFWYQQALGQGPEFLTYFQNEAQLDKSGLPSDRFFAERPEGSVSTLKIQRTQQEDSAVYLCASSLEYRGRTDTQYFGPGTRLTVL.

The chain is built from TRBV30 and TRBJ2-5; 9 nucleotides align to TRBD1. The V and J ends lost 0 bases and 5 bases, in that order; junction bases with no gene match: 4. The CDR3 length is 14 residues. Germline loops: CDR1 GTSNPN, CDR2 SVGIG (reference sequence). DNA for the CDR3: TGTGCCTGGAGTGTACAGGGGGCTTTTGAGACCCAGTACTTC. Translation gives CAWSVQGAFETQYF.

This clone showed up just once. The V call is TRBV4-2, the J call TRBJ1-4; 7 positions agree with TRBD1. Germline-derived CDR1 and CDR2 are LGHNA and YNFKEQ. The J segment lost 5 bases and the V segment lost 4 bases, leaving 7 bases of the junction unmatched. The CDR3 totals 15 residues. The CDR3 loop is CASSRPGTENEKLFF. CDR3 DNA sequence: TGTGCCAGCAGCCGACCCGGGACAGAAAATGAAAAACTGTTTTTT.